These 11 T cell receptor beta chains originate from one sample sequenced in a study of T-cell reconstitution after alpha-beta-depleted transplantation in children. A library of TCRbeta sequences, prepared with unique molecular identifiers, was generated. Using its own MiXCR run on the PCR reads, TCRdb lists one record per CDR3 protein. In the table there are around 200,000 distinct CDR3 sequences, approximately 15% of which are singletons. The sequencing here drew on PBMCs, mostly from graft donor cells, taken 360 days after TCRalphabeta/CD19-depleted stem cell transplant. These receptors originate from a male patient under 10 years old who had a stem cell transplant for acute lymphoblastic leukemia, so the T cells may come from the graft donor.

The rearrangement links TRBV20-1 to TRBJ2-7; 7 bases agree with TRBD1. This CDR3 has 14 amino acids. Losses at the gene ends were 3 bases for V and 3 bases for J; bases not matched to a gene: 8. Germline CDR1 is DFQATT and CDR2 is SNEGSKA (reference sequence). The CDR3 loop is CSASNSQGVYEQYF. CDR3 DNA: TGCAGTGCTAGCAACTCGCAGGGGGTCTACGAGCAGTACTTC.

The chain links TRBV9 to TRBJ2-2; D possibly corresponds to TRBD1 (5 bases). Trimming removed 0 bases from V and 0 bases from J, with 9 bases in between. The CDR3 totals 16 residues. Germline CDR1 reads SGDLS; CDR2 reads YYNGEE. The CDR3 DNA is TGTGCCAGCAGCGTAGCGGACACCCCGAACACCGGGGAGCTGTTTTTT. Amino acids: CASSVADTPNTGELFF.

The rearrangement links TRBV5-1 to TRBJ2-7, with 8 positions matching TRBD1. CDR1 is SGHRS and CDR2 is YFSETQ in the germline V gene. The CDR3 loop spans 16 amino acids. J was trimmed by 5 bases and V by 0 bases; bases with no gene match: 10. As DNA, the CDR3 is TGCGCCAGCAGCTTGGCCCTTCGGACAGGGTTCGACGAGCAGTACTTC. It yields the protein CASSLALRTGFDEQYF.

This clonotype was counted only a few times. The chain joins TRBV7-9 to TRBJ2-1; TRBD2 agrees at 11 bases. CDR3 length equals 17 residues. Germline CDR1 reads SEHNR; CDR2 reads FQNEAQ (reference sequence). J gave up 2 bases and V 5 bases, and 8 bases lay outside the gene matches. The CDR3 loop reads CASSRGLAGATYNEQFF. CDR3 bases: TGTGCCAGCAGCCGTGGACTAGCGGGTGCAACCTACAATGAGCAGTTCTTC.

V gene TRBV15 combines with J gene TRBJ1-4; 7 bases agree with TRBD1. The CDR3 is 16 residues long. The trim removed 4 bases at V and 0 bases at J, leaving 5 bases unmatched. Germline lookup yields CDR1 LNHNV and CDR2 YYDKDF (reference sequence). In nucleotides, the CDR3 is TGTGCCACCAGCATAGACAGGGATGCAACTAATGAAAAACTGTTTTTT. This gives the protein CATSIDRDATNEKLFF.

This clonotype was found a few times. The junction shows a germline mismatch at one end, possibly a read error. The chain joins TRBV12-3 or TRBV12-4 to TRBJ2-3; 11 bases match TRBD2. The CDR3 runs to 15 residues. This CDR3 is CASSLAGGPGDTQYF. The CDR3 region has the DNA TGTGCCAGCAGCTTAGCGGGGGGGCCGGGGGATACGCAGTATTTT.

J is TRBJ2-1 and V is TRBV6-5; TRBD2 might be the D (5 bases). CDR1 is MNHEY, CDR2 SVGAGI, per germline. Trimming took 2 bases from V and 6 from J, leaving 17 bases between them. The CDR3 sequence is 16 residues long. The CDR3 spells CASSYGPGTRGNEQFF. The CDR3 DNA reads TGTGCCAGCAGTTACGGACCGGGAACCCGGGGCAATGAGCAGTTCTTC.

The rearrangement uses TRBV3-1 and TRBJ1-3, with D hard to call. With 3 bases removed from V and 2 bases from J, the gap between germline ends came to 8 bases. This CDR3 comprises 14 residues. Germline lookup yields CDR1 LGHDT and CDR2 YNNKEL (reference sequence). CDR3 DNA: TGTGCCAGCAGCCAGCGAAGCCCTGGAAACACCATATATTTT. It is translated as CASSQRSPGNTIYF. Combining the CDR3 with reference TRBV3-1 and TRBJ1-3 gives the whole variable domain DTAVSQTPKYLVTQMGNDKSIKCEQNLGHDTMYWYKQDSKKFLKIMFSYNNKELIINETVPNRFSPKSPDKAHLNLHINSLELGDSAVYFCASSQRSPGNTIYFGEGSWLTVV.

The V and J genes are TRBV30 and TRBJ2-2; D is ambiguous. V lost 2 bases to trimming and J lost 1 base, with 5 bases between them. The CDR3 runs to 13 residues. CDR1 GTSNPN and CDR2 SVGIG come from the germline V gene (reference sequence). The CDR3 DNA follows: TGTGCCTGGAGTCCAGGGAACACCGGGGAGCTGTTTTTT. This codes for CAWSPGNTGELFF.

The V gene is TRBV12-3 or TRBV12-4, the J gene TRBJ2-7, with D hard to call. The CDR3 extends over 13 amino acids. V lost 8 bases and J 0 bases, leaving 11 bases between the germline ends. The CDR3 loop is CASGRASSYEQYF. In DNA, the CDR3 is TGTGCCAGCGGCCGGGCCAGCTCCTACGAGCAGTACTTC.

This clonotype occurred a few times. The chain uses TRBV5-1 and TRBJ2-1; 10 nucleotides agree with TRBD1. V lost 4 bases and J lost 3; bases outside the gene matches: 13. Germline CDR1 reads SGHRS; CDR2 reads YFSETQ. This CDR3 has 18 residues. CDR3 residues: CASSDRGPLMANYNEQFF. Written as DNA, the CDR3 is TGCGCCAGCAGCGACAGGGGGCCGTTAATGGCCAACTACAATGAGCAGTTCTTC.